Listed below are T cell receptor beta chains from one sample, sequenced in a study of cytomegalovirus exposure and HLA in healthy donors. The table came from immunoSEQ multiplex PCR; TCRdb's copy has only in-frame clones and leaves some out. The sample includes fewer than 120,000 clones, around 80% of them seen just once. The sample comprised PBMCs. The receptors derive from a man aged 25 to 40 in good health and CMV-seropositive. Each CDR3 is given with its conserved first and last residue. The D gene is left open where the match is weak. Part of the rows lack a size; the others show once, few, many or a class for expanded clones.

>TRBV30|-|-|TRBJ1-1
TGTGCCTGGAGTAACCTACTGAACACTGAAGCTTTCTTT
CAWSNLLNTEAFF
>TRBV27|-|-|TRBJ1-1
TGTGCCAGCAGTTTCTTGGGGGGGGAAAAAGTACCCGCTTTCTTT
CASSFLGGEKVPAFF
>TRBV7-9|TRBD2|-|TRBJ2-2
TGTGCCAGCAGCTTGGCTAGCGGGACCGGGGAGCTGTTTTTT
CASSLASGTGELFF
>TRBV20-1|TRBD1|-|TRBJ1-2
TGCAGTGTCGAGGGGGCCTATGGCTACACCTTC
CSVEGAYGYTF
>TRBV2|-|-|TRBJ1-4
TGTGCCAGCGTGCGGGGGAGTTATACTAATGAAAAACTGTTTTTT
CASVRGSYTNEKLFF
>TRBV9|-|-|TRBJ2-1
TGTGCCAGCAGCGTAGGGCGGGCCTCATACAATGAGCAGTTCTTC
CASSVGRASYNEQFF
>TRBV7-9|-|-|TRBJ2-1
TGTGCCAGCAGCTTAGTGACAGGCGGCGATGAGCAGTTCTTC
CASSLVTGGDEQFF
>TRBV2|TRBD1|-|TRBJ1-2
TGTGCCAGGGAGGACAGGGGCGGCTATGGCTACACCTTC
CAREDRGGYGYTF
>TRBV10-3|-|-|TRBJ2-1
TGTGCCATCAGTGGGGGGGCTAGAGGACTAGATGATGAGCAGTTCTTC
CAISGGARGLDDEQFF
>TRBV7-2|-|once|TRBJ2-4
TGTGCCAGCAGCTTAGCGCCGTGGACAGTTTTTGGGAAAAACATTCAGTACTTC
CASSLAPWTVFGKNIQYF
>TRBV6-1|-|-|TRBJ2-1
TGTGCCAGCAGCTTAGCGGAGGACGCCTACAATGAGCAGTTCTTC
CASSLAEDAYNEQFF
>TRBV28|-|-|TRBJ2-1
TGTGCCAGCAGTTTAAATTGGGGCAGGGCGGCGTACAATGAGCAGTTCTTC
CASSLNWGRAAYNEQFF
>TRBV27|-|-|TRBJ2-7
TGTGCCAGCAGTACCCCCTACGAGCAGTACTTC
CASSTPYEQYF
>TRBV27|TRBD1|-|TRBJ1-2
TGTGTCCCACGCACCCTAAAGACAGGGAAGGGCTACACCTTC
CVPRTLKTGKGYTF
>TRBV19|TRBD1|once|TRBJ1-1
TGTGCCAGCGCGAAGGGACAGGCCGACACTGAAGCTTTCTTT
CASAKGQADTEAFF
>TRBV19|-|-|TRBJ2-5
TGTGCCAGTAGTATAGATCACAGAGAAGAGACCCAGTACTTC
CASSIDHREETQYF
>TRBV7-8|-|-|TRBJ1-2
TGTGCCAGCAGCTTTGGACAGTTCGACTATGGCTACACCTTC
CASSFGQFDYGYTF
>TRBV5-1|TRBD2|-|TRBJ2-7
TGCGCCAGCAGCTCATTAGCGGGGGGGCACTACGAGCAGTACTTC
CASSSLAGGHYEQYF
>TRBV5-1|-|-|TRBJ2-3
TGCGCCAGCAGCTCCTGGACTAGCACAGATACGCAGTATTTT
CASSSWTSTDTQYF
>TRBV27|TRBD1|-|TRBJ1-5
TGTGCCAGCAGTTTTGGACAGGGGGAACAGCCCCAGCATTTT
CASSFGQGEQPQHF
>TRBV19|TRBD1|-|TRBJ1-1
TGTGCCAGTAGGTCCGGGACAGGGGGCCTTTTGACTGAAGCTTTCTTT
CASRSGTGGLLTEAFF
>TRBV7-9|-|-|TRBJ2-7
TGTGCCAGCAGAATGACAGCTACCTACGAGCAGTACTTC
CASRMTATYEQYF
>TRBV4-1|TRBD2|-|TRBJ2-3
TGCGCCAGCAGCCCCTTAGCGGGGAGCACAGATACGCAGTATTTT
CASSPLAGSTDTQYF
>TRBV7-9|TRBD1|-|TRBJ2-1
TGTGCCAGCAGCTCAAGGGGACAGAAAGTATACAATGAGCAGTTCTTC
CASSSRGQKVYNEQFF
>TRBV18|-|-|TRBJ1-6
TGTGCCAGCTCAGGTGCGAATTCACCCCTCCACTTT
CASSGANSPLHF
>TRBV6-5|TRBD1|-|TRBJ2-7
TGTGCCAGCAGTTACTCTTCCCCGGGACAGGGCTACGAGCAGTACTTC
CASSYSSPGQGYEQYF
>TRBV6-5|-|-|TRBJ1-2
TGTGCCAGCACCAATCGGGGAACGTCTTGGGGCTACACCTTC
CASTNRGTSWGYTF